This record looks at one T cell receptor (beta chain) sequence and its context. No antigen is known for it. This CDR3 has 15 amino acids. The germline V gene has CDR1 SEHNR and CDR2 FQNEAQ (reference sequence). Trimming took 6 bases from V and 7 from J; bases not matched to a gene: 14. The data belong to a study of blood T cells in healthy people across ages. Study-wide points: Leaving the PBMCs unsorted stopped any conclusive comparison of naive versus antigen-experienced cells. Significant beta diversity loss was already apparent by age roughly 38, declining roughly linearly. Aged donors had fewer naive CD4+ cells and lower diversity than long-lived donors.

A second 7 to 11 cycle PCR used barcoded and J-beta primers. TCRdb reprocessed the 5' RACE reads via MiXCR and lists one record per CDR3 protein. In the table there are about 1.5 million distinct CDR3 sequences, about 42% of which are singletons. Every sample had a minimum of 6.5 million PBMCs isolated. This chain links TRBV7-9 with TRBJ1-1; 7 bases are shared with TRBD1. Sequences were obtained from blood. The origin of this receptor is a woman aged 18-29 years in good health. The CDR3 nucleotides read TGTGCCAGCAGAATGTCACCGGGACAGTTTGTTGAAGCTTTCTTT. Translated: CASRMSPGQFVEAFF.